This T cell receptor (beta chain) was retrieved from a study of OX40 agonist ivuxolimab in advanced cancers. V lost 3 bases and J lost 7; bases outside the gene matches: 8. The CDR3 extends over 15 amino acids. The germline gives CDR1 SGHAT, CDR2 FQDESV (reference sequence). Here immunoSEQ multiplex PCR was the method, and the copy in TCRdb shows in-frame clones only, minus some. This sample has around 70,000 clones; 85% occur once, and the top ten carry 5.5% to 7.5%. The material was CD4+ or CD8+ T cells sorted from blood, obtained in a trial of the OX40 agonist ivuxolimab. V usage is TRBV11-1 and J usage is TRBJ2-1, with 8 bases lining up with TRBD2. This sequence was found in an adult with an advanced solid tumor such as melanoma, head and neck, liver or kidney cancer. Written as DNA, the CDR3 is TGTGCCAGCAGCTTCCTGGCGGGAGGCAGGAATGAGCAGTTCTTC. This translates into CASSFLAGGRNEQFF.